The 14 T cell receptor beta chains below were found in one sample sequenced in a study of CD4 T cells in relation to SARS-CoV-2 and coronaviruses. TCRdb's copy holds only in-frame clones and misses some; the assay was immunoSEQ multiplex PCR. The sample holds 30,000 to 40,000 clones, about three quarters seen once. These TCRs are of unknown antigen specificity. Specimen: memory CD4+ T cells from PBMCs, cultured in vitro. These receptors were obtained from an adult with COVID-19.

The chain employs TRBV5-6 and TRBJ2-4; D unresolved. The CDR3 loop spans 15 amino acids. Trimming left V 2 bases short and J 10 bases short, with 19 bases between. Germline V gene sequence: CDR1 SGHDT, CDR2 YYEEEE. CDR3 sequence reads: CASSFPGTRSAIQYF. The CDR3 coding sequence is TGTGCCAGCAGCTTTCCCGGTACCAGGTCGGCAATTCAGTACTTC.

The V call is TRBV19, the J call TRBJ1-5; unclear D gene. The CDR3 has 15 residues. Trimming removed 1 base at V and 3 bases at J, with 10 bases between. Germline V gene data show CDR1 as LNHDA and CDR2 as SQIVND (reference sequence). CDR3 DNA sequence: TGTGCCAGTAGTATAGGAAACCGTAACAATCAGCCCCAGCATTTT. Its protein is CASSIGNRNNQPQHF.

This chain joins TRBV4-2 and TRBJ2-1, with TRBD1 matching over 11 bases. The junction had 6 bases not matched to a gene; V was cut back by 3 bases and J by 8 bases. The germline V gene has CDR1 LGHNA and CDR2 YNFKEQ. The CDR3 length is 15 residues. DNA of the CDR3: TGTGCCAGCAGCCAGGGTAGGACAGGGGGCTATGAGCAGTTCTTC. Protein sequence: CASSQGRTGGYEQFF.

The chain employs TRBV12-5 and TRBJ1-2, with D uncertain. This CDR3 comprises 16 residues. Germline CDR1 LGHNT, CDR2 FRNRAP. Trimming stripped 6 bases from V and 7 bases from J, with 24 bases between. The CDR3 bases are TGTGCTAGTGGCCCCCCGGGTACAGCGGTGCATGGTGGCTACACCTTC. It specifies CASGPPGTAVHGGYTF.

This chain joins TRBV6-5 and TRBJ2-3; possibly TRBD1 for D (6 bases). V lost 10 bases and J lost 1, with 15 bases in between. Per germline, CDR1 MNHEY and CDR2 SVGAGI. This CDR3 is built from 14 residues. CDR3 amino acids: CATHRARGTDTQYF. The CDR3 DNA reads as TGTGCCACGCACAGGGCGCGGGGCACAGATACGCAGTATTTT.

The rearrangement uses TRBV19 and TRBJ2-2; D is perhaps TRBD1 or TRBD2 (7 bases each). This CDR3 has 15 amino acids. The ends were cut back, 8 bases at V and 0 bases at J, with 13 bases in the middle. Germline V CDR1 and CDR2: LNHDA, SQIVND (reference sequence). The CDR3 bases are TGTGCCAGTTCGCGGGGGACAGCGAACACCGGGGAGCTGTTTTTT. This encodes CASSRGTANTGELFF.

V and J are TRBV6-2 or TRBV6-3 and TRBJ2-7; 11 bases are shared with TRBD2. Trimming at V came to 2 bases and at J to 7 bases, leaving 19 bases not matched to a gene. Per the germline V gene, CDR1 is MNHEY and CDR2 is SVGEGT. The CDR3 is 19 residues long. The CDR3 DNA reads TGTGCCAGCAGTTACCGCACTGGGCTAGCGGGAGGAGGGTCTACGGAGCAGTACTTC. Encoded protein: CASSYRTGLAGGGSTEQYF.

V and J are TRBV19 and TRBJ1-2, with a possible D match to TRBD1 (6 bases). V gave up 10 bases and J gave up 4 bases, with 13 bases separating them. In germline, CDR1 is LNHDA, CDR2 SQIVND (reference sequence). The CDR3 runs to 12 residues. CDR3 region: CATEKQGYGYTF. Here the CDR3 DNA reads TGTGCCACCGAGAAACAGGGCTATGGCTACACCTTC.

The gene calls are TRBV28 and TRBJ2-7; D gene ambiguous. V lost 6 bases, J lost 6 bases, and 21 bases lay in between. CDR3 length equals 15 residues. Germline-derived CDR1 and CDR2 are MDHEN and SYDVKM. The CDR3 nucleotides are TGTGCCAGCAGCCCAAGACATGCTTTTACGCTCGAGCAGTACTTC. Its protein is CASSPRHAFTLEQYF. Combining the CDR3 with reference TRBV28 and TRBJ2-7 gives the whole variable domain DVKVTQSSRYLVKRTGEKVFLECVQDMDHENMFWYRQDPGLGLRLIYFSYDVKMKEKGDIPEGYSVSREKKERFSLILESASTNQTSMYLCASSPRHAFTLEQYFGPGTRLTVT.

The chain links TRBV28 to TRBJ1-1; no reliable D call. The CDR3 length is 12 residues. V was trimmed by 7 bases and J by 5 bases, leaving 11 bases between them. Germline assignment: CDR1 MDHEN and CDR2 SYDVKM. CDR3 sequence (DNA): TGTGCCAGCAAAAGGGTACGTACTGAAGCTTTCTTT. Encoded protein: CASKRVRTEAFF.

The J gene is TRBJ2-3, the V gene TRBV21-1; the table names TRBD2, a call not compared with the DNA. TRBV21-1 is termed a pseudogene. This CDR3 is 15 amino acids long. The CDR3 DNA sequence: TGTGCCAGCGTTGTTATAGCGGGAGACACAGATACGCAGTATTTT. Protein sequence: CASVVIAGDTDTQYF.

V gene TRBV2 combines with J gene TRBJ2-3; D is perhaps TRBD1 (6 bases). The CDR3 totals 14 residues. The V end was cut by 5 bases, the J end by 2 bases, with 11 bases between. Germline CDR1 is SNHLY and CDR2 is FYNNEI. CDR3 residues: CASSRDRFTDTQYF. As DNA, the CDR3 is TGTGCCAGCAGTAGAGACAGGTTCACAGATACGCAGTATTTT.

The V call is TRBV28, the J call TRBJ2-3; 7 bases match TRBD2. Looked up from germline, CDR1 is MDHEN and CDR2 is SYDVKM. The CDR3 consists of 13 residues. The ends lost 5 bases at V and 9 bases at J; junction bases unmatched: 8. CDR3 amino acids: CASSPTGGNTQYF. CDR3 in DNA: TGTGCCAGCAGTCCAACCGGGGGGAACACGCAGTATTTT.

This clone was observed a single time. V is TRBV5-5 and J is TRBJ2-7; unclear D gene. CDR1 and CDR2 (germline): SGHKS, YYEKEE (reference sequence). This CDR3 contains 14 residues. V shed 3 bases and J shed 0 bases, with 10 bases lying between them. This CDR3 is CASSWALGSYEQYF. The CDR3 DNA sequence: TGTGCCAGCAGCTGGGCGTTGGGCTCCTACGAGCAGTACTTC.